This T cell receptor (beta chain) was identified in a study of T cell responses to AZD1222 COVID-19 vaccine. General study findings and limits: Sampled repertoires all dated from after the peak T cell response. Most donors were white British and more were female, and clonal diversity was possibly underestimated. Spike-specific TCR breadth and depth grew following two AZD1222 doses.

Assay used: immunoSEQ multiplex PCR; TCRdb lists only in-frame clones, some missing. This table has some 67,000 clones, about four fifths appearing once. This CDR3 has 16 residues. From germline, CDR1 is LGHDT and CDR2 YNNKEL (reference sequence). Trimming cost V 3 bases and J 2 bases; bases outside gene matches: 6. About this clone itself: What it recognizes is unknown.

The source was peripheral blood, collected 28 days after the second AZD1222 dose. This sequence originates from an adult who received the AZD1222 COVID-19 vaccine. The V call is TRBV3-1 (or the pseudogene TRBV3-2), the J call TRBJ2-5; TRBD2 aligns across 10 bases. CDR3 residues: CASSQGISGGQETQYF. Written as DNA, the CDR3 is TGTGCCAGCAGCCAGGGGATTAGCGGGGGGCAAGAGACCCAGTACTTC.